The 15 T cell receptor beta chains below come from one sample, sequenced in a study of blood T cell repertoires in COVID-19. The assay was immunoSEQ multiplex PCR, and TCRdb's table has in-frame clones only and misses some. The sample holds 150,000 to 200,000 clones; 85% to 95% are singletons and the top ten take 3.5% to 5%. Sequencing was performed on peripheral blood. Every receptor here comes from a woman between 45 and 60 years old with acute or convalescent COVID-19.

The chain recombines TRBV5-5 with TRBJ1-4; 8 nucleotides line up with TRBD1. Losses at the gene ends were 1 base for V and 10 bases for J; bases not matched to a gene: 12. The CDR3 extends over 16 amino acids. The V gene's germline CDR1 is SGHKS and CDR2 YYEKEE (reference sequence). CDR3 region: CASSLYPTGAIIKLFF. The CDR3 DNA is TGTGCCAGCAGCTTGTACCCGACAGGGGCGATTATAAAACTGTTTTTT.

The chain links TRBV30 to TRBJ2-1; D possibly corresponds to TRBD2 (6 bases). The CDR3 is 12 amino acids. Germline V gene data show CDR1 as GTSNPN and CDR2 as SVGIG (reference sequence). Trimming removed 3 bases from V and 15 bases from J, with 18 bases in between. CDR3 residues: CAWRGPGLTPFF. DNA for the CDR3: TGTGCCTGGAGAGGTCCCGGACTAACGCCGTTCTTC.

This rearrangement joins TRBV30 to TRBJ1-1; perhaps TRBD1 as D (5 bases). Germline assignment: CDR1 GTSNPN and CDR2 SVGIG (reference sequence). The CDR3 spans 15 residues. Trimming pared 0 bases from V and 0 bases from J, leaving 11 bases between. CDR3 bases: TGTGCCTGGAGTGTAGGGGTGAGAATGAACACTGAAGCTTTCTTT. This sequence encodes CAWSVGVRMNTEAFF.

The genes are TRBV11-3 and TRBJ2-3; 7 bases are shared with TRBD1. J was trimmed by 7 bases and V by 5 bases; bases with no gene match: 9. The CDR3 length is 14 residues. Germline assignment: CDR1 SGHNT and CDR2 YENEEA. The CDR3 spells CASSGQVSEHTQYF. Here the CDR3 DNA reads TGTGCCAGCAGCGGACAGGTCTCCGAGCATACGCAGTATTTT.

Points on this clone: The junction differs from germline at one of its ends, possibly a read error. This chain joins TRBV6-2 or TRBV6-3 and TRBJ2-3; 7 bases agree with TRBD1. Germline values: CDR1 MNHEY, CDR2 SVGEGT. The CDR3 has 13 residues. The CDR3 sequence is CASSRGTSSTRDF. CDR3 coding DNA: TGTGCCAGCAGCAGGGGGACATCTAGCACCCGGGATTTT.

The chain carries TRBV28 and TRBJ1-6; maybe TRBD1 (5 bases). Deletions cut 5 bases from V and 0 bases from J, with 11 bases between. This CDR3 region has 16 residues. Per germline, CDR1 MDHEN and CDR2 SYDVKM. CDR3 sequence reads: CASSPGGSSYNSPLHF. CDR3 in DNA: TGTGCCAGCAGTCCTGGGGGGAGCTCCTATAATTCACCCCTCCACTTT. The full variable domain, its missing parts supplied by reference TRBV28 and TRBJ1-6, is DVKVTQSSRYLVKRTGEKVFLECVQDMDHENMFWYRQDPGLGLRLIYFSYDVKMKEKGDIPEGYSVSREKKERFSLILESASTNQTSMYLCASSPGGSSYNSPLHFGNGTRLTVT.

This clone appeared a single time. V usage is TRBV5-5 and J usage is TRBJ1-2, with 8 bases aligning to TRBD1. There are 15 residues in the CDR3. Germline CDR1 reads SGHKS; CDR2 reads YYEKEE (reference sequence). Losses at the gene ends were 0 bases for V and 10 bases for J; bases not matched to a gene: 11. Here the CDR3 DNA reads TGTGCCAGCAGCTTGGGGACAGGGACCTCTCGGGTCTACACCTTC. Translating gives CASSLGTGTSRVYTF.

V gene TRBV28 combines with J gene TRBJ2-3; D is uncertain. The CDR3 sequence is 12 residues long. Between the trimmed V and J ends, which lost 5 bases and 0 bases, there was a span of 3 bases. Per the germline V gene, CDR1 is MDHEN and CDR2 is SYDVKM. CDR3 protein: CASSPSTDTQYF. In DNA, the CDR3 is TGTGCCAGCAGTCCTAGCACAGATACGCAGTATTTT.

The chain carries TRBV15 and TRBJ1-1, with 8 positions matching TRBD1. With 2 bases clipped from V and 6 bases from J, the junction kept 8 bases outside the gene matches. The CDR3 is 15 amino acids. Germline V lookup: CDR1 LNHNV, CDR2 YYDKDF (reference sequence). CDR3 residues: CATSRPGQGSPEAFF. CDR3 sequence (DNA): TGTGCCACCAGCAGACCTGGACAGGGATCCCCTGAAGCTTTCTTT.

This clone was recorded a few times. This chain uses TRBV5-4 with TRBJ2-2; the match to TRBD2 covers 12 bases. CDR1 is SGHNT and CDR2 is YYREEE in the germline V gene (reference sequence). The V segment lost 5 bases and the J segment 2 bases; nucleotides outside the gene matches: 10. The CDR3 is 18 residues long. CDR3 protein: CASRRLTSGGPNTGELFF. CDR3 nucleotides: TGTGCCAGCAGGCGGTTGACTAGCGGGGGCCCTAACACCGGGGAGCTGTTTTTT.

This chain uses TRBV3-1 (or the pseudogene TRBV3-2) with TRBJ1-3; D is unclear. Germline V gene lookup returns CDR1 LGHDT and CDR2 YNNKEL (reference sequence). The V gene lost 1 base and the J gene lost 0 bases, with 13 bases spanning the gap. The CDR3 runs 17 residues. The CDR3 DNA sequence: TGTGCCAGCAGCCAAGCCTCCTACTTGAGCTCTGGAAACACCATATATTTT. Translating it yields CASSQASYLSSGNTIYF.

This CDR3 is CASSEDGRANYGYTF. CDR3 DNA sequence: TGCGCCAGCAGTGAAGACGGCAGGGCTAACTATGGCTACACCTTC. The gene calls are TRBV10-2 and TRBJ1-2, with D tentatively TRBD1 (5 bases). This CDR3 has 15 amino acids. With 3 bases removed from V and 0 bases from J, the gap between germline ends came to 11 bases. CDR1 is WSHSY, CDR2 SAAADI, per germline.

The gene calls are TRBV5-6 and TRBJ1-5, with TRBD1 identical over 7 bases. With 4 bases clipped from V and 6 bases from J, the junction kept 16 bases outside the gene matches. Germline lookup yields CDR1 SGHDT and CDR2 YYEEEE. The CDR3 extends over 17 amino acids. CDR3 nucleotides: TGTGCCAGCAGCGTTAAAGGGGGCCGGGGTGGAGGTCAGCCCCAGCATTTT. Protein product: CASSVKGGRGGGQPQHF.

In this sample, this clone turned up a few times. This chain links TRBV10-3 with TRBJ1-1; 10 bases line up with TRBD1. The junction had 12 bases not matched to a gene; V was cut back by 4 bases and J by 4 bases. CDR1 ENHRY and CDR2 SYGVKD come from the germline V gene. The CDR3 is 17 amino acids. The CDR3 protein is CAISAAGQGVRGTEAFF. Here the CDR3 DNA reads TGTGCCATCAGTGCTGCCGGACAGGGGGTTAGGGGCACTGAAGCTTTCTTT.

This chain joins TRBV10-3 and TRBJ1-1; D is undetermined. The CDR3 has 14 residues. The V end lost 1 base, the J end lost 0 bases, and 6 bases lay between the germline ends. Germline V gene sequence: CDR1 ENHRY, CDR2 SYGVKD. For the CDR3, the DNA is TGTGCCATCAGTGAGTTGGAGATGAACACTGAAGCTTTCTTT. Its protein product is CAISELEMNTEAFF.